The T cell receptor beta chain described here comes from a study of T-cell memory formation after mild COVID-19. This clonotype came up a few times. No antigen is known for it. Germline values: CDR1 MNHEY, CDR2 SVGEGT. With 6 bases clipped from V and 3 bases from J, the junction kept 5 bases outside the gene matches. The CDR3 is 14 residues long. Study results and limitations: Certain responding clones were present in pre-infection memory, suggesting participation of cross-reactive memory. Chiefly within CM and EM were the contracting CD4+ clones; CD8+ ones were within EMRA. The SARS-CoV-2 specificity of second-wave clones reaching peak at day 37 remained unverified.

Using its own MiXCR run on the 5' RACE reads, TCRdb lists one record per CDR3 protein. The sample contains hundreds of thousands of distinct CDR3 sequences, about a sixth of which appear only once. V gene TRBV6-2 or TRBV6-3 combines with J gene TRBJ2-7; 10 nucleotides line up with TRBD1. The sequence was obtained from a young man who had mild COVID-19 (a few samples of this study predate the infection). Cell type and time point are not known. Sequenced material: PBMCs or a T cell subset sorted from them (not recorded which). The CDR3 nucleotides read TGTGCCAGCAGGAGGGGGACAGGGGTCTACGAGCAGTACTTC. It yields the protein CASRRGTGVYEQYF.